These 28 T cell receptor beta chains came from one sample sequenced in a study of blood T cell repertoires in COVID-19. Libraries were prepared by immunoSEQ multiplex PCR; TCRdb keeps only in-frame clonotypes and omits some of them. The data contain roughly 190,000 clones, approximately 80% of them singletons. The sample comprised peripheral blood. All receptors come from a woman in her thirties or forties with COVID-19, enrolled during active disease.

The chain joins TRBV27 to TRBJ1-6; D is unclear. This CDR3 spans 16 amino acids. In germline, CDR1 is MNHEY, CDR2 SMNVEV (reference sequence). V lost 5 bases, J lost 0 bases, and 11 bases lay in between. The CDR3 spells CASSRHPSSYNSPLHF. CDR3 coding DNA: TGTGCCAGCAGTCGACATCCGAGCTCCTATAATTCACCCCTCCACTTT.

The chain is built from TRBV10-1 and TRBJ2-5, with D tentatively TRBD2 (6 bases). Trimming pared 5 bases from V and 0 bases from J, leaving 16 bases between. The V gene's germline CDR1 is WNHNN and CDR2 SYGVQD (reference sequence). The CDR3 runs to 16 residues. Here the CDR3 DNA reads TGCGCCAGCAGTCTTATACCGGGAGAGTACCAAGAGACCCAGTACTTC. It is translated as CASSLIPGEYQETQYF.

This chain joins TRBV18 and TRBJ1-3, with 8 bases lining up with TRBD1. V shed 4 bases and J 3 bases; nucleotides not matched to a gene: 8. Germline CDR1 and CDR2: KGHSH and LQKENI. CDR3 size: 16 residues. CDR3: CASSLGTGSYGNTIYF. In nucleotides, the CDR3 is TGTGCCAGCTCACTAGGGACAGGATCCTATGGAAACACCATATATTTT.

Remarks on this clone: This specimen includes other DNA sequences encoding the same CDR3. The chain carries TRBV19 and TRBJ1-5; perhaps TRBD1 as D (6 bases). Trimming took off 5 bases at V and 7 bases at J, with 15 bases between the two ends. CDR1 and CDR2 (germline): LNHDA, SQIVND (reference sequence). The CDR3 consists of 14 residues. The CDR3 coding sequence is TGTGCCAGTAGTCCGCAGGGGTTAGGCCAGCCCCAGCATTTT. Its protein product is CASSPQGLGQPQHF. The full variable domain, completed using reference TRBV19 and TRBJ1-5, is DGGITQSPKYLFRKEGQNVTLSCEQNLNHDAMYWYRQDPGQGLRLIYYSQIVNDFQKGDIAEGYSVSREKKESFPLTVTSAQKNPTAFYLCASSPQGLGQPQHFGDGTRLSIL.

V usage is TRBV4-1 and J usage is TRBJ1-2; 9 bases are shared with TRBD1. Germline CDR1 reads MGHRA; CDR2 reads YSYEKL. CDR3 size: 16 residues. With V trimmed by 1 base and J by 2 bases, 5 bases remained unmatched. CDR3 nucleotides: TGCGCCAGCAGCCAAGTTAGGGGGACAGGGAACTATGGCTACACCTTC. This encodes CASSQVRGTGNYGYTF.

The rearrangement joins TRBV7-2 to TRBJ1-2, with D tentatively TRBD1 (5 bases). Germline assignment: CDR1 SGHTA and CDR2 FQGNSA. V was trimmed by 1 base and J by 4 bases, leaving 13 bases between them. The length of the CDR3 is 15 residues. The CDR3 spells CASSLGGVGRYGYTF. CDR3 in DNA: TGTGCCAGCAGCTTAGGGGGGGTAGGGCGCTATGGCTACACCTTC. Using reference TRBV7-2 and TRBJ1-2 for the parts outside the CDR3, the full variable domain is GAGVSQSPSNKVTEKGKDVELRCDPISGHTALYWYRQSLGQGLEFLIYFQGNSAPDKSGLPSDRFSAERTGGSVSTLTIQRTQQEDSAVYLCASSLGGVGRYGYTFGSGTRLTVV.

The rearrangement joins TRBV9 to TRBJ1-2; 10 bases fit TRBD1. After removal of 3 bases from V and 5 bases from J, the junction contained 16 bases not matched to a gene. The CDR3 is 18 amino acids. Looked up from germline, CDR1 is SGDLS and CDR2 is YYNGEE. This CDR3 is CASSAPSYGTGERYGYTF. CDR3 bases: TGTGCCAGCAGCGCCCCATCCTATGGGACAGGGGAGCGGTATGGCTACACCTTC.

This clone occurred once. V is TRBV6-1 and J is TRBJ2-2; TRBD2 is a possible D gene (5 bases). This CDR3 region has 14 residues. Deletions cut 2 bases from V and 5 bases from J, with 9 bases between. CDR1 is MNHNS, CDR2 SASEGT, per germline. The CDR3 reads CASSEPPGTGELFF. The CDR3 DNA reads TGTGCCAGCAGTGAACCCCCGGGGACCGGGGAGCTGTTTTTT.

The V and J genes are TRBV9 and TRBJ2-2; 7 nucleotides agree with TRBD2. J gave up 2 bases and V 2 bases, and 6 bases lay outside the gene matches. The CDR3 has 16 residues. Germline CDR1 reads SGDLS; CDR2 reads YYNGEE. This CDR3 reads CASSVLTSENTGELFF. The CDR3 nucleotides are TGTGCCAGCAGCGTGCTTACTAGCGAAAACACCGGGGAGCTGTTTTTT. Variable domain in full (rest from reference TRBV9 and TRBJ2-2): DSGVTQTPKHLITATGQRVTLRCSPRSGDLSVYWYQQSLDQGLQFLIQYYNGEERAKGNILERFSAQQFPDLHSELNLSSLELGDSALYFCASSVLTSENTGELFFGEGSRLTVL.

For the CDR3, the DNA is TGCGCCAGCAAAGATCCGGGACAGATGAACACTGAAGCTTTCTTT. Protein: CASKDPGQMNTEAFF. The chain carries TRBV10-2 and TRBJ1-1; 7 bases are shared with TRBD1. The CDR3 is 15 residues long. V shed 7 bases, J shed 0 bases, and the junction held 8 bases outside the gene matches. The V gene's germline CDR1 is WSHSY and CDR2 SAAADI.

This chain uses TRBV5-6 with TRBJ2-6; TRBD1 agrees at 7 bases. Germline V lookup: CDR1 SGHDT, CDR2 YYEEEE. Unmatched junction bases numbered 4, after V lost 1 base and J lost 3 bases. CDR3 length: 16 amino acids. CDR3 loop: CASSLPTGFGANVLTF. The DNA of the CDR3 is TGTGCCAGCAGCTTGCCGACAGGGTTTGGGGCCAACGTCCTGACTTTC. The full variable domain, rest sourced from reference TRBV5-6 and TRBJ2-6, is DAGVTQSPTHLIKTRGQQVTLRCSPKSGHDTVSWYQQALGQGPQFIFQYYEEEERQRGNFPDRFSGHQFPNYSSELNVNALLLGDSALYLCASSLPTGFGANVLTFGAGSRLTVL.

The chain carries TRBV5-4 and TRBJ2-7, with a weak D call TRBD2 (6 bases). V was shortened by 4 bases and J by 1 base, with 15 bases between the two germline ends. This CDR3 has 15 residues. The germline gives CDR1 SGHNT, CDR2 YYREEE (reference sequence). CDR3 nucleotide sequence: TGTGCCAGCAGCCCGTACGGGGGAACTTCCTACGAGCAGTACTTC. It is translated as CASSPYGGTSYEQYF.

The rearrangement joins TRBV28 to TRBJ2-7, with D perhaps TRBD2 (6 bases). The length of the CDR3 is 13 residues. Trimming stripped 7 bases from V and 6 bases from J, with 16 bases between. The germline V gene has CDR1 MDHEN and CDR2 SYDVKM. The DNA for the CDR3 is TGTGCCAGCACCGATGGAGGGGTGGGCGAGCAGTACTTC. It yields the protein CASTDGGVGEQYF.

This clone came up once. The V gene is TRBV28, the J gene TRBJ2-3; TRBD1 is a possible D gene (6 bases). This CDR3 comprises 15 residues. V shed 6 bases and J shed 0 bases, with 13 bases lying between them. From germline, CDR1 is MDHEN and CDR2 SYDVKM. DNA for the CDR3: TGTGCCAGCAGAACAGGGTTGTCTAGCACAGATACGCAGTATTTT. Protein: CASRTGLSSTDTQYF.

V usage is TRBV6-5 and J usage is TRBJ2-1; TRBD1 might be the D (5 bases). Germline assignment: CDR1 MNHEY and CDR2 SVGAGI. CDR3 size: 15 residues. V was shortened by 5 bases and J by 12 bases, with 23 bases between the two germline ends. Here the CDR3 reads CASSPRGSGQNSQFF. The CDR3 DNA follows: TGTGCCAGCAGTCCAAGGGGATCGGGCCAAAATTCGCAGTTCTTC.

The V call is TRBV30, the J call TRBJ1-3; D might be TRBD1 (5 bases). V lost 0 bases and J 11 bases, leaving 14 bases between the germline ends. Germline V gene sequence: CDR1 GTSNPN, CDR2 SVGIG (reference sequence). The CDR3 has 13 amino acids. In DNA form, the CDR3 reads TGTGCCTGGAGTGTCCATGGAGGGGTCGCCATATATTTT. As protein: CAWSVHGGVAIYF.

The chain links TRBV27 to TRBJ2-3; D unresolved. The germline V and J ends were trimmed by 6 bases and 1 base, with 5 bases remaining between them. Germline V gene sequence: CDR1 MNHEY, CDR2 SMNVEV (reference sequence). The CDR3 has 12 amino acids. The CDR3 loop reads CASRGRTDTQYF. CDR3 coding DNA: TGTGCCAGCAGGGGCCGCACAGATACGCAGTATTTT.

The gene calls are TRBV7-9 and TRBJ2-1; D call uncertain. CDR3 length equals 16 residues. Trimming stripped 4 bases from V and 0 bases from J, with 13 bases between. Germline V gene sequence: CDR1 SEHNR, CDR2 FQNEAQ (reference sequence). The CDR3 is CASSSGSESSYNEQFF. In DNA, the CDR3 is TGTGCCAGCAGCTCGGGTTCGGAGAGCTCCTACAATGAGCAGTTCTTC.

This clone was picked up a small number of times. The chain couples TRBV27 to TRBJ1-5; 7 bases fit TRBD1. The V segment lost 8 bases and the J segment 4 bases; nucleotides outside the gene matches: 5. Germline CDR1 reads MNHEY; CDR2 reads SMNVEV (reference sequence). This CDR3 has 13 residues. The CDR3 nucleotides read TGTGCCAGCTCGACAGGGCAGAATCAGCCCCAGCATTTT. The encoded protein is CASSTGQNQPQHF.

V and J are TRBV18 and TRBJ2-1; 7 bases are shared with TRBD2. The CDR3 is 13 residues long. The V and J ends lost 6 bases and 7 bases, in that order; junction bases with no gene match: 6. The V gene's germline CDR1 is KGHSH and CDR2 LQKENI. This CDR3 reads CASSPGRANEQFF. CDR3 nucleotides: TGTGCCAGCTCCCCTGGGAGGGCAAATGAGCAGTTCTTC.

The chain couples TRBV2 to TRBJ1-1; a possible D gene is TRBD1 (5 bases). Germline V gene data show CDR1 as SNHLY and CDR2 as FYNNEI. Trimming removed 5 bases from V and 7 bases from J, with 11 bases in between. The CDR3 has 12 amino acids. The CDR3 here is CASSTRQLEAFF. As DNA, the CDR3 is TGTGCCAGCAGTACGCGACAGCTTGAAGCTTTCTTT.

V usage is TRBV5-6 and J usage is TRBJ2-7, with D possibly matching TRBD1 (5 bases). CDR1 SGHDT and CDR2 YYEEEE come from the germline V gene. The CDR3 length is 12 residues. V lost 4 bases, J lost 3 bases, and 8 bases lay in between. CDR3 in DNA: TGTGCCAGCAGCCGACAGAGCTACGAGCAGTACTTC. Its protein is CASSRQSYEQYF. Full variable domain (remainder filled in from reference TRBV5-6 and TRBJ2-7): DAGVTQSPTHLIKTRGQQVTLRCSPKSGHDTVSWYQQALGQGPQFIFQYYEEEERQRGNFPDRFSGHQFPNYSSELNVNALLLGDSALYLCASSRQSYEQYFGPGTRLTVT.

V usage is TRBV13 and J usage is TRBJ2-2, with D perhaps TRBD2 (5 bases). This CDR3 contains 15 residues. The germline CDR1 and CDR2 sequences are PRHDT and FYEKMQ (reference sequence). The V and J ends lost 6 bases and 0 bases respectively, with 11 bases between them. CDR3 sequence reads: CASRPWTSNTGELFF. The CDR3 region has the DNA TGTGCCAGCAGGCCCTGGACTTCGAACACCGGGGAGCTGTTTTTT.

The chain couples TRBV19 to TRBJ1-5, with TRBD1 matching over 9 bases. Germline V gives CDR1 LNHDA, CDR2 SQIVND (reference sequence). V shed 6 bases and J 4 bases; nucleotides not matched to a gene: 10. The CDR3 consists of 16 residues. The CDR3 coding sequence is TGTGCCAGTAGAACGGGACAGGGTCGGGGAAATCAGCCCCAGCATTTT. Encoded protein: CASRTGQGRGNQPQHF.

The rearrangement joins TRBV11-2 to TRBJ1-2; D is uncertain. V lost 5 bases, J lost 2 bases, and 21 bases lay in between. The CDR3 sequence is 17 residues long. Germline values: CDR1 SGHAT, CDR2 FQNNGV. The chain's CDR3 is CASSHLVWAGPNYGYTF. The CDR3 DNA sequence: TGTGCCAGCAGCCACCTCGTCTGGGCAGGCCCGAACTATGGCTACACCTTC.

The chain is built from TRBV6-1 and TRBJ2-5; D perhaps matches TRBD1 (6 bases). Germline V lookup: CDR1 MNHNS, CDR2 SASEGT. V lost 2 bases, J lost 5 bases, and 12 bases lay in between. This CDR3 has 14 amino acids. The CDR3: CASSEFRGLETQYF. As DNA, the CDR3 is TGTGCCAGCAGTGAATTCAGGGGCCTGGAGACCCAGTACTTC.

The rearrangement uses TRBV21-1 and TRBJ2-7; the table names TRBD2, a call not compared with the DNA. TRBV21-1 represents a pseudogene. The CDR3 covers 16 residues. CDR3 sequence: CASSPSMAGGPYEQYF. The CDR3 DNA sequence: TGTGCCAGCAGTCCCAGCATGGCGGGAGGGCCGTATGAGCAGTACTTC.

The chain recombines TRBV7-2 with TRBJ2-2; D not certain. This CDR3 spans 15 amino acids. Trimming cost V 3 bases and J 4 bases, with 12 bases left between them. CDR1 and CDR2 (germline): SGHTA, FQGNSA. CDR3 DNA: TGTGCCAGCAGCTTCGCAGGCTATGGCACCGGGGAGCTGTTTTTT. This codes for CASSFAGYGTGELFF.